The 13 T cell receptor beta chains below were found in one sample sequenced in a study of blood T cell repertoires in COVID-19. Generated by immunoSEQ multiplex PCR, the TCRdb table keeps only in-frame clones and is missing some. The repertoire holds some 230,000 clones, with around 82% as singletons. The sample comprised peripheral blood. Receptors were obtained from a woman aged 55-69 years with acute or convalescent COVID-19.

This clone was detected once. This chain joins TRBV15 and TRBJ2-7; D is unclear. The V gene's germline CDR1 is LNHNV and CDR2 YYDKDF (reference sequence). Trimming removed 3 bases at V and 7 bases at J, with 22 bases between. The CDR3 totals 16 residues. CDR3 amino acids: CATSSYRLGSGVEQYF. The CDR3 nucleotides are TGTGCCACCAGCAGTTACCGTCTCGGTAGTGGAGTTGAGCAGTACTTC.

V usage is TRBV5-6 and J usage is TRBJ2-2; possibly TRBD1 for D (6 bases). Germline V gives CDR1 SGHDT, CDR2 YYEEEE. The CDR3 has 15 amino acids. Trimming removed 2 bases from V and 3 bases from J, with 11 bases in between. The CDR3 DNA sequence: TGTGCCAGCAGCTTCGGCAGGGGCTACACCGGGGAGCTGTTTTTT. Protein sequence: CASSFGRGYTGELFF.

The CDR3 DNA reads as TGTGCCAGCAGCGTAGGAGACAGTTTTAATGAAAAACTGTTTTTT. Translating gives CASSVGDSFNEKLFF. V is TRBV9 and J is TRBJ1-4; D possibly corresponds to TRBD1 (5 bases). CDR3 length: 15 residues. Germline assignment: CDR1 SGDLS and CDR2 YYNGEE. Trimming removed 0 bases at V and 4 bases at J, with 10 bases between.

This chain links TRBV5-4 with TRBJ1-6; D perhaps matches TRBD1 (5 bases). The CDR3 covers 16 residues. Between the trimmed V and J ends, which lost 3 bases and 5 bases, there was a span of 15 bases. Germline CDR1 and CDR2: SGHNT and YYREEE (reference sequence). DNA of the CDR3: TGTGCCAGCAGCTCAATGCAGGGAGGCCATAATTCACCCCTCCACTTT. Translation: CASSSMQGGHNSPLHF.

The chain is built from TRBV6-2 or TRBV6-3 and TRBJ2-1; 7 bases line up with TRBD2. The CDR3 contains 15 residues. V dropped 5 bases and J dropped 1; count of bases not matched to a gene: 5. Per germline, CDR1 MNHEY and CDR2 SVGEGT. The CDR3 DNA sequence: TGTGCCAGCAGTCCACCGGGACTATCCTACAATGAGCAGTTCTTC. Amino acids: CASSPPGLSYNEQFF.

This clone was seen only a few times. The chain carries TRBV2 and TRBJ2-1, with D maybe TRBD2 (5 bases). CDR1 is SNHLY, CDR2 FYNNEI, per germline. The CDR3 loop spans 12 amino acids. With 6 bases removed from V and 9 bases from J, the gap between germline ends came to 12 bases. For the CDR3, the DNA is TGTGCCAGCAGCCTAGAGGAGGTTGAGCAGTTCTTC. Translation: CASSLEEVEQFF.

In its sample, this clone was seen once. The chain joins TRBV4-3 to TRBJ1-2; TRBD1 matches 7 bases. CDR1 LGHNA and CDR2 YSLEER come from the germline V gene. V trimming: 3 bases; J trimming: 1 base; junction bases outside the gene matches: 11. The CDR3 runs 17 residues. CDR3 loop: CASSQATDRDFNYGYTF. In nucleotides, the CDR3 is TGCGCCAGCAGCCAGGCAACCGACAGGGACTTTAACTATGGCTACACCTTC.

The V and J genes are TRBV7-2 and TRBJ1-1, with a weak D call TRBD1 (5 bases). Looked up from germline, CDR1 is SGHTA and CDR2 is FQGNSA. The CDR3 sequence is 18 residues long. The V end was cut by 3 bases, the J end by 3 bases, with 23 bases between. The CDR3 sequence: CASSFIRSGRYLDTEAFF. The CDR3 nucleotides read TGTGCCAGCAGCTTTATCCGGTCAGGGCGCTATTTGGACACTGAAGCTTTCTTT.

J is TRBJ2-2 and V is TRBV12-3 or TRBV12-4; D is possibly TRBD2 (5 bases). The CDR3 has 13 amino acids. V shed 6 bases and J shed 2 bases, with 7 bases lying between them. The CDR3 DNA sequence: TGTGCCAGCAGCCTAGCAAACACCGGGGAGCTGTTTTTT. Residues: CASSLANTGELFF.

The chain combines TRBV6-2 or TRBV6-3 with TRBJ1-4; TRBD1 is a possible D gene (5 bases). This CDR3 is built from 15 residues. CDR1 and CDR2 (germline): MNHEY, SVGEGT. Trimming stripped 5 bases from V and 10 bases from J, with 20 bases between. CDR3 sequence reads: CASSRETGVGGKLFF. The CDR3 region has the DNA TGTGCCAGCAGTCGAGAGACCGGAGTGGGGGGAAAACTGTTTTTT.

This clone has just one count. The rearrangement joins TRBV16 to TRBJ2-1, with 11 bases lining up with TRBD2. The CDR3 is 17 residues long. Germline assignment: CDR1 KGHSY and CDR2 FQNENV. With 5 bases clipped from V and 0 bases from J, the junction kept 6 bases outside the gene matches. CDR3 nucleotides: TGTGCCAGCAGCTGGGGGACTAGCGGAAGCTCCTACAATGAGCAGTTCTTC. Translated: CASSWGTSGSSYNEQFF. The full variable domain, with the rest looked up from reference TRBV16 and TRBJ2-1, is GEEVAQTPKHLVRGEGQKAKLYCAPIKGHSYVFWYQQVLKNEFKFLISFQNENVFDETGMPKERFSAKCLPNSPCSLEIQATKLEDSAVYFCASSWGTSGSSYNEQFFGPGTRLTVL.

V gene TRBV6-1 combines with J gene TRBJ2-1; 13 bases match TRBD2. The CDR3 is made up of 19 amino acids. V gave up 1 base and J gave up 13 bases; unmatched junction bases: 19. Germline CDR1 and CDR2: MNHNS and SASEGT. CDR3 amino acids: CASSEVGLAGALLHYLQFF. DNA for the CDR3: TGTGCCAGCAGTGAAGTAGGACTAGCGGGGGCCCTATTACATTACCTACAGTTCTTC.

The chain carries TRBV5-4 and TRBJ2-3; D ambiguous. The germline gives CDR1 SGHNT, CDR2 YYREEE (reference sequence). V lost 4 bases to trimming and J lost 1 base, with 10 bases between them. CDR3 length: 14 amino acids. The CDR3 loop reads CASSPHQGTDTQYF. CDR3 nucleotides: TGTGCCAGCAGCCCTCACCAGGGCACAGATACGCAGTATTTT.